In its sample, the clone carrying this T cell receptor beta chain was seen many times. Its antigen is currently unknown. There are 16 residues in the CDR3. CDR1 and CDR2 (germline): SGHVS, FNYEAQ. Trimming removed 5 bases from V and 0 bases from J, with 17 bases in between. TCRdb fed the 5' RACE reads into MiXCR, producing one record per CDR3 protein. Altogether 55,000 to 65,000 distinct CDR3 sequences are present, 3.5% to 4.5% being singletons, with the ten largest covering less than 2.5%. This entry is derived from a study of neurological immune-mediated disorders. The study, taken as a whole, reports: As far as clinical or MRI features were concerned, none was associated with the multiple sclerosis repertoire cluster. The level of TCR clonal expansion was highest in patients with HTLV-1-associated myelopathy and lowest in multiple sclerosis, where it fell below the level seen in healthy controls.

The chain has TRBV7-6 and TRBJ2-7, with D possibly TRBD1 on 5 matching bases. Sequenced input: PBMCs. The receptor was isolated from a woman aged 45-59 years with multiple sclerosis. CDR3 amino acids: CASSTSTGIGSYEQYF. The CDR3 DNA sequence: TGTGCCAGCAGCACCTCAACAGGAATTGGCTCCTACGAGCAGTACTTC.